This entry features one TCR beta chain sequence. What antigen it recognizes has not been identified. The input lacks base qualities; no much larger clone sits a single base away. The method behind the library was the immunoSEQ multiplex PCR assay. In TCRdb, the immuneACCESS table is reduced to in-frame sequences with V and J assigned. These tables do not hold every clone; where another copy was compared, an unresolved V gene accounts for under half, and the others remain unexplained. This sample comprises more than 25,000 clones, approximately 94% of them detected only once. The ten largest make up more than 6.5% of the sample. These data come from a study of control samples from healthy donors and cancer patients (TCRdb year 2020). The sample consisted of blood. The clonotype was recovered from a man aged 55 to 70 in good health.

The nucleotides are TGTGCCAGCGGACAGGGGGCGGGAAACACTGAAGCTTTCTTT. This gives the protein CASGQGAGNTEAFF. Recombination connected TRBV6-5 to TRBJ1-1; TRBD1 agrees with 11 junctional bases. As encoded in the germline V gene, CDR1 is MNHEY while CDR2 is SVGAGI. Its CDR3 holds 14 amino acids, cysteine through phenylalanine. The read is trimmed to its CDR3 DNA, 42 bases read in frame from base 1. Trimming removed 8 bases from V and 2 bases from J; the gene matches leave 4 bases unexplained.